The 19 T cell receptor beta chains below come from one sample, sequenced in a study of shared clonotypes between healthy human individuals. The data were produced by immunoSEQ multiplex PCR, yet TCRdb's version contains in-frame clones alone and is incomplete. This sample carries some 2.4 million clones, 93% of them seen once, and the ten largest clones take roughly 0.39%. Input material: naive CD4+ T cells from PBMCs. Subset defined: CD45RA+ positively selected. The receptors were gathered from a man younger than 30 in good health. Some clones in this sample may be carry-over from other donors' samples.

The chain couples TRBV19 to TRBJ2-1; possible D gene TRBD1, 6 bases. V lost 4 bases and J 1 base, leaving 23 bases between the germline ends. Germline CDR1 LNHDA, CDR2 SQIVND (reference sequence). The CDR3 has 19 amino acids. DNA for the CDR3: TGTGCCAGTAGTAATTGGGACGCCCCAGGGGTAGGGTCCTACAATGAGCAGTTCTTC. This sequence encodes CASSNWDAPGVGSYNEQFF.

The gene calls are TRBV6-1 and TRBJ1-5; no reliable D call. Per the germline V gene, CDR1 is MNHNS and CDR2 is SASEGT. V was shortened by 1 base and J by 0 bases, with 7 bases between the two germline ends. This CDR3 is 15 amino acids long. CDR3 coding DNA: TGTGCCAGCAGTGAAGGACGTAGTAGCAATCAGCCCCAGCATTTT. The encoded protein is CASSEGRSSNQPQHF.

The chain employs TRBV27 and TRBJ2-1; D ambiguous. The CDR3 runs 16 residues. V lost 1 base, J lost 7 bases, and 17 bases lay in between. In germline, CDR1 is MNHEY, CDR2 SMNVEV (reference sequence). The CDR3 region is CASSLFGLAPENEQFF. The CDR3 DNA is TGTGCCAGCAGTTTATTTGGGTTAGCCCCTGAAAATGAGCAGTTCTTC.

J is TRBJ2-7 and V is TRBV9; tentatively, D is TRBD2 (5 bases). The germline V gene encodes CDR1 SGDLS and CDR2 YYNGEE. V shed 3 bases and J shed 6 bases, with 16 bases lying between them. The CDR3 length is 14 residues. The CDR3 DNA reads TGTGCCAGCAGCGAGAGAGGGCCAAGCCGCGAGCAGTACTTC. Translated, it gives CASSERGPSREQYF.

The sample holds one count of this clone. The chain recombines TRBV10-3 with TRBJ2-1, with 8 bases aligning to TRBD2. CDR3 length equals 14 residues. Germline CDR1 reads ENHRY; CDR2 reads SYGVKD. The V and J ends lost 7 bases and 4 bases, in that order; junction bases with no gene match: 6. The CDR3 sequence: CAITGTRPYNEQFF. Written as DNA, the CDR3 is TGTGCCATCACCGGGACTAGACCGTACAATGAGCAGTTCTTC.

Remarks on this clone: The same CDR3 is also encoded by other DNA sequences in this sample. The chain recombines TRBV7-2 with TRBJ2-1; D unresolved. This CDR3 region has 13 residues. The V and J ends lost 2 bases and 4 bases respectively, with 6 bases between them. Germline CDR1 SGHTA, CDR2 FQGNSA. The CDR3 DNA reads as TGTGCCAGCAGCTTACCCCTTTACAATGAGCAGTTCTTC. It is translated as CASSLPLYNEQFF. The full variable domain, rest sourced from reference TRBV7-2 and TRBJ2-1, is GAGVSQSPSNKVTEKGKDVELRCDPISGHTALYWYRQSLGQGLEFLIYFQGNSAPDKSGLPSDRFSAERTGGSVSTLTIQRTQQEDSAVYLCASSLPLYNEQFFGPGTRLTVL.

The chain uses TRBV27 and TRBJ2-5; no clear D gene. The CDR3 runs to 14 residues. CDR1 is MNHEY and CDR2 is SMNVEV in the germline V gene (reference sequence). V lost 0 bases and J 5 bases, leaving 10 bases between the germline ends. The CDR3 DNA reads as TGTGCCAGCAGTTTATCACGGTGGGGTGAGACCCAGTACTTC. Its protein is CASSLSRWGETQYF.

The chain recombines TRBV30 with TRBJ1-6; unclear D gene. Trimming took off 0 bases at V and 10 bases at J, with 13 bases between the two ends. CDR1 is GTSNPN and CDR2 is SVGIG in the germline V gene (reference sequence). CDR3 size: 14 residues. The CDR3 DNA reads as TGTGCCTGGAGTGTCGGCTACAGTGTCTCACCCCTCCACTTT. Protein: CAWSVGYSVSPLHF.

The chain is built from TRBV30 and TRBJ2-3; D is tentatively TRBD1 or TRBD2 (6 bases each). V dropped 4 bases and J dropped 6 bases, with 20 bases sitting between them. Germline V gene sequence: CDR1 GTSNPN, CDR2 SVGIG (reference sequence). The CDR3 has 15 residues. CDR3 coding DNA: TGTGCCTGGACCCCGACAGGAGGGCTTGGTGATACGCAGTATTTT. Amino acid sequence: CAWTPTGGLGDTQYF.

The chain uses TRBV27 and TRBJ2-5; no clear D. Germline V gene data show CDR1 as MNHEY and CDR2 as SMNVEV (reference sequence). The CDR3 sequence is 17 residues long. Trimming left V 6 bases short and J 0 bases short, with 20 bases between. This CDR3 reads CASRPFLAAKYQETQYF. The CDR3 DNA reads TGTGCCAGCAGACCTTTTCTGGCGGCGAAGTACCAAGAGACCCAGTACTTC.

The gene calls are TRBV5-1 and TRBJ2-7; possible D gene TRBD1, 6 bases. The CDR3 runs 12 residues. V was trimmed by 4 bases and J by 2 bases, leaving 7 bases between them. Germline CDR1 is SGHRS and CDR2 is YFSETQ. CDR3 in amino acids: CASSGTTYEQYF. The DNA of the CDR3 is TGCGCCAGCAGCGGGACAACCTACGAGCAGTACTTC.

The rearrangement joins TRBV28 to TRBJ2-1; TRBD1 matches at 7 bases. The germline V gene encodes CDR1 MDHEN and CDR2 SYDVKM. The V segment lost 4 bases and the J segment 2 bases; nucleotides outside the gene matches: 17. This CDR3 contains 19 residues. The CDR3 spells CASSSLGQASNKAYNEQFF. The CDR3, as DNA: TGTGCCAGCAGTTCCCTCGGACAGGCCTCCAATAAGGCCTACAATGAGCAGTTCTTC.

A remark on this clone: Mismatch with germline at one junction end may stem from a read error. This chain links TRBV6-5 with TRBJ2-1, with a tentative D call TRBD1 (6 bases). Per the germline V gene, CDR1 is MNHEY and CDR2 is SVGAGI. This CDR3 comprises 12 residues. The CDR3 bases are TGTGCCAGCAGGCCGAATAGGGGGTTAAGTGTCTTC. It translates to CASRPNRGLSVF.

The rearrangement joins TRBV6-1 to TRBJ2-7; 8 bases map to TRBD1. Germline CDR1 and CDR2: MNHNS and SASEGT. After removal of 6 bases from V and 4 bases from J, the junction contained 8 bases not matched to a gene. There are 14 residues in the CDR3. CDR3 sequence reads: CASRAGQGTYEQYF. The CDR3 DNA reads as TGTGCCAGCAGGGCAGGACAGGGCACTTACGAGCAGTACTTC.

V gene TRBV5-5 combines with J gene TRBJ2-7; D might be TRBD1 or TRBD2, each matching 6 bases. The ends were cut back, 1 base at V and 0 bases at J, with 14 bases in the middle. From germline, CDR1 is SGHKS and CDR2 YYEKEE (reference sequence). The CDR3 extends over 16 amino acids. The CDR3 DNA follows: TGTGCCAGCAGCTTGAGAGGGGGGCAGAGCTCCTACGAGCAGTACTTC. It codes for CASSLRGGQSSYEQYF.

The V and J genes are TRBV7-8 and TRBJ2-3; D is perhaps TRBD2 (5 bases). V lost 6 bases and J 2 bases, leaving 15 bases between the germline ends. Germline CDR1 and CDR2: SGHVS and FQNEAQ. The CDR3 covers 15 residues. CDR3 loop: CASRVRGSVTDTQYF. The CDR3 DNA is TGTGCCAGCAGGGTCCGGGGAAGCGTCACAGATACGCAGTATTTT.

This chain uses TRBV9 with TRBJ2-7; no reliable D call. The germline gives CDR1 SGDLS, CDR2 YYNGEE. Trimming left V 1 base short and J 0 bases short, with 14 bases between. This CDR3 is 16 amino acids long. This CDR3 reads CASSVTITASSYEQYF. The CDR3 nucleotides are TGTGCCAGCAGCGTAACGATAACGGCGAGCTCCTACGAGCAGTACTTC.

The chain combines TRBV11-2 with TRBJ1-2; D unresolved. Germline V gene sequence: CDR1 SGHAT, CDR2 FQNNGV. The CDR3 is 14 residues long. Trimming removed 0 bases at V and 8 bases at J, with 13 bases between. CDR3 DNA: TGTGCCAGCAGCTTAGATGGAGCCCCTCGAGGCTACACCTTC. Protein sequence: CASSLDGAPRGYTF.

Concerning this clone: Mismatch with germline at one junction end may stem from a read error. V gene TRBV4-2 combines with J gene TRBJ2-7, with D perhaps assigned TRBD1 or TRBD2 (5 bases each). Germline assignment: CDR1 LGHNA and CDR2 YNFKEQ. CDR3 length equals 16 residues. DNA for the CDR3: TGTGCCAGCAGCCAAGACCCACCGGGACGTGCCTGGGAGCGGTACTTC. Protein sequence: CASSQDPPGRAWERYF.